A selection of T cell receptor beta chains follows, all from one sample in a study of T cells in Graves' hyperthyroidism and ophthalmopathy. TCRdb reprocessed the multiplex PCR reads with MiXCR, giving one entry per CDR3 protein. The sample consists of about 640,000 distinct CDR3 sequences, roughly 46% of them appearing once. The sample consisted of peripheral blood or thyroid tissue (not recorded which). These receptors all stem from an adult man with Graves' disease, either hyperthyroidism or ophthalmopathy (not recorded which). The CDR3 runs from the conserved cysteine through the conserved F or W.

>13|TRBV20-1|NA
CSAFAGTYNEQFF
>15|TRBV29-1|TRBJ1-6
CSVDAGQGNNSPLHF
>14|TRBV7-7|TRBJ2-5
CASSLAQRAGTQYF
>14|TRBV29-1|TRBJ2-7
CSVEDVAARGEQYF
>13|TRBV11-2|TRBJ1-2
CAWKRQIDYGYTF
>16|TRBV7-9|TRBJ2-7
CASSPLEDRIPYEQYF
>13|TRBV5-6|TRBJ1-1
CASSFAGANEAFF
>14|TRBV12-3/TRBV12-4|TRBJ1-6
CASSWTGGGSPLHF
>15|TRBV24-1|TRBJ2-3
CAISRALERTDTQYF
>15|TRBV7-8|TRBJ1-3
CASSGTGLTGNTIYF
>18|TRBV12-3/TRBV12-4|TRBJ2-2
CASSLMSPGPLHTGELFF
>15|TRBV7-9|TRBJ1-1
CASSQEVGGAPEAFF
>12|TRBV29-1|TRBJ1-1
CSVRGQGTEAFF
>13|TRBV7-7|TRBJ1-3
CASSTSEGNTIYF
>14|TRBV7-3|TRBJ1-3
CASSLSRDMNTIYF
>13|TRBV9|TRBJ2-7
CASSDGVTYEQYF
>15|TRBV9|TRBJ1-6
CASSVSGEGNSPLHF
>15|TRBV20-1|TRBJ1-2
CSARDQDLQTVGYTF